The present entry profiles one T cell receptor (beta chain) with its context. This clone came up a few times. Its antigen target is currently unknown. Qualities for individual bases were not recorded, and no much larger clone is one base off. The library was produced with the immunoSEQ multiplex PCR assay. RNA was extracted from all samples and reverse transcribed into cDNA, which served as template for TCR sequencing. SuperScript III was used to make first-strand cDNA, primed with a 2:1 mix of oligo-dT and random hexamers. Amplification bias was assessed with a synthetic immune receptor repertoire, and residual bias was removed computationally. The paper's data handling went like this. Raw reads were preprocessed to remove errors, and CDR3 was defined according to IMGT conventions as the region from the conserved cysteine to phenylalanine. To get clonality, Shannon entropy was normalized by log2 of the number of productive unique TCRs and the result was subtracted from 1. Whether each scalp clone was CD4 or CD8 was inferred by checking scalp TCRbeta sequences against the CD4 and CD8 repertoires from sorted blood. As stored in TCRdb, this immuneACCESS dataset retains in-frame rearrangements with V and J assigned. A fraction of the clones does not appear; measured against another copy, unresolved V genes explain less than half of the discrepancy, and the remainder lacks a known reason. D and trimming were read from the DNA, whereas the V and J calls and clone size are those reported in that table. The sample includes about 180,000 clones, with roughly 59% observed a single time. The ten largest clones capture 1.5% to 2% of the sample.

The data derive from a study of CD8+ T cells in alopecia areata (dated by TCRdb to between 2018 and 2020). About the investigation overall: Treated patients were enrolled in an open-label pilot trial of oral tofacitinib at 5 to 10 mg twice daily for moderate-to-severe alopecia areata. In humans, TCRbeta sequencing was performed on scalp tissue and on sorted CD4+ and CD8+ peripheral blood T cells from healthy controls and from patients with patchy or totalis/universalis alopecia areata. Patients on tofacitinib were biopsied at baseline and after 4 and 24 weeks of treatment, and several of the patients also had a later scalp biopsy. To study T cell clonal expansion in alopecia areata, the researchers applied high-throughput TCRbeta sequencing to both the C3H/HeJ mouse model and human patients. Scalp clonality was compared across normal scalp (n=4), patchy alopecia areata scalp (n=8), and alopecia totalis/universalis scalp (n=8). RNA came from the PAXgene miRNA kit for fixed scalp, the miRNeasy kit for PBMCs, and the RNeasy kit for mouse skin. Amplification of TCRbeta CDR3 regions was done by immunoSEQ multiplex PCR using 35 Vbeta forward primers and 13 Jbeta reverse primers. Tofacitinib was given for 6 to 18 months, followed by 6 months of follow-up off drug to assess delayed response and recurrence.

The time point label on this specimen signifies: baseline before oral tofacitinib. From alopecia areata patients, peripheral blood was collected along with lesional scalp punch biopsies. PBMCs were isolated by density centrifugation and stained for CD3, CD4 and CD8, after which CD4+ and CD8+ T cells were sorted on a FACSAria. The study at large found these results: Scalp TCR repertoire analysis is complicated because resident alphabeta T cells in normal human skin are also sequenced, whereas mouse skin is dominated by gammadelta T cells. Lesional scalp, especially in alopecia totalis/universalis, showed higher clonality and more expanded CD8+ clones than normal scalp, suggesting antigenic drive. TCR sequences shared between patients were less clear than in mice, possibly partly because of HLA diversity in the patient population.

V and J are truncated by 1 base and 2 bases respectively, leaving an intervening sequence of 16 bases. The CDR3 goes from the cysteine to the phenylalanine over 17 residues. Only the CDR3 DNA is retained, 51 bases long and in frame from the first base. For CDR1 and CDR2, the germline V gene (reference sequence) lists LNHDA and SQIVND. The receptor comes from a human donor with alopecia areata. The sample consisted of CD4+ T cells sorted from blood, taken at week 0. The rearranged chain carries TRBV19 and TRBJ2-3, and the D gene may be TRBD2, 7 bases matching. Here is the DNA: TGTGCCAGTAGTATAGGACCTCTGGCGGGGGCCACAGATACGCAGTATTTT. Its translation reads: CASSIGPLAGATDTQYF.